Reported below is one TCR beta chain. Its target is unknown. The data were produced by immunoSEQ multiplex PCR, yet TCRdb's version contains in-frame clones alone and is incomplete. The top ten hold roughly 7% of the sample, which has roughly 84,000 clones, approximately 90% seen once. This entry is derived from a study of identifying expanded T cells in peripheral blood. The study's findings and limits: Over around two and four weeks, about 15 and 18 clones changed, versus 1.2 between replicates. Clone count variance between roughly 2-week samples rose with total template count.

Trimming removed 2 bases from V and 1 base from J, with 8 bases in between. The CDR3 runs to 14 residues. Looked up from germline, CDR1 is SEHNR and CDR2 is FQNEAQ (reference sequence). Collection occurred without any documented infections or immune events in donors. The specimen was blood. This chain links TRBV7-9 with TRBJ2-5; D is uncertain. The receptor was derived from a person aged 18 to 70 in good health. The CDR3: CASSLIDIQETQYF. The CDR3 nucleotides read TGTGCCAGCAGCTTAATCGATATCCAAGAGACCCAGTACTTC.